The entry below describes one T cell receptor (beta chain). Its target is not known. Per the germline V gene, CDR1 is DFQATT and CDR2 is SNEGSKA (reference sequence). This CDR3 contains 13 residues. Trimming left V 4 bases short and J 5 bases short, with 12 bases between. The Oncomine TCR Beta short-read assay sequenced DNA from cultured CD4+ T cells. Using the QIAamp micro DNA kit, genomic DNA was extracted from the CD4+ T cells that had been cultured. TCRdb re-analysed the PCR reads in MiXCR, keeping a single row per CDR3 protein. In the table there are some 10,000 distinct CDR3 sequences, less than 45% of which are singletons. Regarding treatment: roughly 10-day PBMC culture with coronavirus spike peptide pools or control peptides (ViraFEST assay). These CD4+ T cells came from an unexposed donor, sampled before the COVID-19 pandemic (2011-2018). These data are taken from a study of vaccination and CD4 T cells after COVID-19.

Source material: CD4+ T cells from blood, cultured in vitro. The chain combines TRBV20-1 with TRBJ1-5; D perhaps matches TRBD1 (6 bases). This clonotype was sampled from a human donor in good health. The DNA for the CDR3 is TGCAGTGCTACCCGTCCAGGGGATCAGCCCCAGCATTTT. This codes for CSATRPGDQPQHF.